The present TCR beta chain was sequenced within a study of T cells after yellow fever vaccination. The CDR3 totals 14 residues. Germline V gene lookup returns CDR1 DFQATT and CDR2 SNEGSKA (reference sequence). Losses at the gene ends were 3 bases for V and 0 bases for J; bases not matched to a gene: 2. This clonotype was detected a few times. Each CDR3 protein gets one entry after TCRdb re-called the 5' RACE reads with MiXCR. The data hold 500,000 to 650,000 distinct CDR3 sequences, with roughly an eighth observed a single time. This TCR derives from a man younger than 45 who received the YFV17D yellow fever vaccine. Sequenced material: PBMCs, taken on the day of the yellow fever booster vaccination. This chain connects TRBV20-1 to TRBJ2-7; 10 nucleotides match TRBD1. The CDR3 bases are TGCAGTGCTAGGGGACAGGGGAGCTCCTACGAGCAGTACTTC. This gives the protein CSARGQGSSYEQYF.